This T cell receptor (beta chain) was sequenced in a study of T cell changes during pregnancy in multiple sclerosis. The V gene end was trimmed by 5 bases and the J gene end by 5 bases; junction bases not matched to a gene: 8. CDR3 length: 14 residues. Germline CDR1 SGHAT, CDR2 FQNNGV. Libraries were prepared by immunoSEQ multiplex PCR; TCRdb keeps only in-frame clonotypes and omits some of them. The sample shows about 40,000 clones, roughly 90% of them seen only once. The specimen comprised CD8+ T cells from peripheral blood mononuclear cells, sampled in the first trimester of pregnancy. The chain joins TRBV11-2 to TRBJ2-5; 7 bases match TRBD2. The sequence came from a female donor with multiple sclerosis, enrolled in a pregnancy study. The CDR3 is CASSPWEGEETQYF. The CDR3 DNA follows: TGTGCCAGCAGCCCCTGGGAGGGTGAGGAGACCCAGTACTTC.